A selection of T cell receptor beta chains follows, all from one sample in a study of blood T cell repertoires in COVID-19. Method: immunoSEQ multiplex PCR; TCRdb's copy keeps in-frame clones and lacks some. The data contain about 140,000 clones, under 80% of them singletons. Sequences were obtained from peripheral blood. The receptor set was obtained from an elderly man with acute or convalescent COVID-19. Each CDR3 is given with its conserved first and last residue. Fields, in order: V gene, J gene, clone size, D gene, CDR3 protein, CDR3 DNA. D genes are given only for firm matches. A row's size may be missing; if present it is once, few, many or a size class.

TRBV3-1/TRBV3-2	TRBJ1-2	once	.	CASSQALNYGYTF	TGTGCCAGCAGCCAAGCTCTCAACTATGGCTACACCTTC
TRBV28	TRBJ1-5	.	TRBD1	CASHTGGGNQPQHF	TGTGCCAGCCACACAGGGGGCGGTAATCAGCCCCAGCATTTT
TRBV19	TRBJ2-3	few	.	CASSRDFLSTQNTQYF	TGTGCCAGTAGTAGGGACTTCCTCTCAACACAAAATACGCAGTATTTT
TRBV13	TRBJ2-5	.	.	CASSPKGGETQYF	TGTGCCAGCAGCCCCAAAGGGGGAGAGACCCAGTACTTC
TRBV5-1	TRBJ1-6	.	.	CASSLGSSSYNSPLHF	TGCGCCAGCAGCTTGGGCTCGAGCTCCTATAATTCACCCCTCCACTTT
TRBV29-1	TRBJ2-7	few	.	CSVARDNYEQYF	TGCAGCGTTGCCCGGGATAACTACGAGCAGTACTTC
TRBV7-9	TRBJ2-5	.	TRBD2	CASSPGLAVLYQETQYF	TGTGCCAGCAGTCCCGGGCTAGCGGTACTGTACCAAGAGACCCAGTACTTC
TRBV4-2	TRBJ2-3	.	TRBD1	CASSQGDRASTDTQYF	TGTGCCAGCAGCCAAGGGGACAGGGCTAGCACAGATACGCAGTATTTT
TRBV19	TRBJ1-6	.	.	CASSSRESNSPLHF	TGTGCCAGTAGTAGCAGGGAAAGTAATTCACCCCTCCACTTT
TRBV4-3	TRBJ2-1	.	TRBD2	CASSQDRAGGRREQFF	TGCGCCAGCAGCCAAGACAGGGCGGGGGGGCGACGCGAGCAGTTCTTC
TRBV19	TRBJ2-7	.	.	CASSIQAPSYEQYF	TGTGCCAGTAGTATACAGGCCCCCTCCTACGAGCAGTACTTC
TRBV4-2	TRBJ1-2	.	TRBD1	CASSQDRALNYGYTF	TGTGCCAGCAGCCAGGACAGGGCACTTAACTATGGCTACACCTTC
TRBV12-3/TRBV12-4	TRBJ1-4	few	.	CASSTGLGKLFF	TGTGCCAGCTCCACGGGATTAGGAAAACTGTTTTTT
TRBV12-3/TRBV12-4	TRBJ1-1	few	.	CASSFQGGTEAFF	TGTGCCAGCAGTTTCCAGGGAGGCACTGAAGCTTTCTTT
TRBV7-9	TRBJ2-5	once	TRBD1	CASSLGQEATQYF	TGTGCCAGCAGCTTGGGACAGGAGGCGACCCAGTACTTC
TRBV5-4	TRBJ2-7	.	.	CASSPLDSVHYEQYF	TGTGCCAGCAGTCCCCTCGACAGCGTACACTACGAGCAGTACTTC
TRBV29-1	TRBJ1-5	once	.	CSVLDTNSNQPQHF	TGCAGCGTCCTGGACACCAATAGCAATCAGCCCCAGCATTTT
TRBV7-2	TRBJ2-6	.	.	CASSLSGGSGANVLTF	TGTGCCAGCAGCTTGTCTGGGGGCAGTGGGGCCAACGTCCTGACTTTC
TRBV19	TRBJ1-6	many	TRBD1	CASSPRQGYNSPLHF	TGTGCCAGTAGTCCGCGACAGGGGTATAATTCACCCCTCCACTTT
TRBV4-2	TRBJ1-2	.	.	CASSQTHNYGYTF	TGTGCCAGCAGCCAGACACACAACTATGGCTACACCTTC